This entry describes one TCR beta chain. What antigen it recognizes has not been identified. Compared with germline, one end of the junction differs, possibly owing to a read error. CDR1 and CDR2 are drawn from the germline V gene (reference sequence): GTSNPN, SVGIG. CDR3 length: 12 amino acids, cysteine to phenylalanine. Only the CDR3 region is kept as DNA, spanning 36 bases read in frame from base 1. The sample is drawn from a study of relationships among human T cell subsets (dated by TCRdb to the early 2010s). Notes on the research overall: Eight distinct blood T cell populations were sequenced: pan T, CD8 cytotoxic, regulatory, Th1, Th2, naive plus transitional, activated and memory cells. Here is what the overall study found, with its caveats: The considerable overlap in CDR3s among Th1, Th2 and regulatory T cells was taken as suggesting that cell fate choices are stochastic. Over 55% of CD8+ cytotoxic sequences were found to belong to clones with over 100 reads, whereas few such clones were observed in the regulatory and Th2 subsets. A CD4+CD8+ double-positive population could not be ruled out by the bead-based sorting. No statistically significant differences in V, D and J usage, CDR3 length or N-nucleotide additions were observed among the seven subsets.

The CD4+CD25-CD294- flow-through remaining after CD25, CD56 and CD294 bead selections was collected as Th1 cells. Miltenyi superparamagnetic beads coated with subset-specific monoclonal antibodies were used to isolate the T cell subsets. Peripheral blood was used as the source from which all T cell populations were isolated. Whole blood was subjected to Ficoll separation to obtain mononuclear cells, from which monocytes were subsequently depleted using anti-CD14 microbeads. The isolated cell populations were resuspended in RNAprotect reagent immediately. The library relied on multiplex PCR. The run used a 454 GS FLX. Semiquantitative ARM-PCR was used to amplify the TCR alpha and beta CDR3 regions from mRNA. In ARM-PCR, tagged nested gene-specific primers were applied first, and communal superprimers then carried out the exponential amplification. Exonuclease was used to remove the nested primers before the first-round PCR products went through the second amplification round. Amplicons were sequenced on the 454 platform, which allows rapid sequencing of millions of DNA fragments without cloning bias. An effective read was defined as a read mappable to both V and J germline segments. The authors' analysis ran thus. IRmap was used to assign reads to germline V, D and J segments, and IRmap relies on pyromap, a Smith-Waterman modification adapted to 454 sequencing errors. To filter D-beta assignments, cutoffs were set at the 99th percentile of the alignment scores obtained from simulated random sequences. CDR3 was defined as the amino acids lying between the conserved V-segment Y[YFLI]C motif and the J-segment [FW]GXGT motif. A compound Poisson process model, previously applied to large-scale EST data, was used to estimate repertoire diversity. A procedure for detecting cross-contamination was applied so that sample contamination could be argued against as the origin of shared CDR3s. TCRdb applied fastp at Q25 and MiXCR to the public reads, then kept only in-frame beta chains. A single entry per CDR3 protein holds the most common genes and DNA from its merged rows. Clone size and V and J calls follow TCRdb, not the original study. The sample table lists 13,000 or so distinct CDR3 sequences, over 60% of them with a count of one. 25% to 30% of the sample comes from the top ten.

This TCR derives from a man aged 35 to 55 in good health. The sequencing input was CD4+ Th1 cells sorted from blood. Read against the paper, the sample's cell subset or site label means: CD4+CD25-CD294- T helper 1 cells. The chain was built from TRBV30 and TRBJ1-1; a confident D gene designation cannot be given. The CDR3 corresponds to CAWGVSLGEAFF. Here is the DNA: TGTGCCTGGGGTGTAAGTTTAGGTGAAGCTTTCTTT.